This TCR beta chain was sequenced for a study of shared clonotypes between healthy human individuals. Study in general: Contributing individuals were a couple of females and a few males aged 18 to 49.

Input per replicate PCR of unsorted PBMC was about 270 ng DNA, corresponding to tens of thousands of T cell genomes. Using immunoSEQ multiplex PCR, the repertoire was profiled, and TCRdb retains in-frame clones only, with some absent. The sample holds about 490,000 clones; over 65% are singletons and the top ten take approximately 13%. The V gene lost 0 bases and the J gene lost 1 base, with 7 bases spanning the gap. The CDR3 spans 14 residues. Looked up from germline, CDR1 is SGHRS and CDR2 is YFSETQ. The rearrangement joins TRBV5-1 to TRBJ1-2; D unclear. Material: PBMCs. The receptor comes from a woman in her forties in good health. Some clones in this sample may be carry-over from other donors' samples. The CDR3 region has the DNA TGCGCCAGCAGCTTGGGTTGGGGTAACTATGGCTACACCTTC. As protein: CASSLGWGNYGYTF.